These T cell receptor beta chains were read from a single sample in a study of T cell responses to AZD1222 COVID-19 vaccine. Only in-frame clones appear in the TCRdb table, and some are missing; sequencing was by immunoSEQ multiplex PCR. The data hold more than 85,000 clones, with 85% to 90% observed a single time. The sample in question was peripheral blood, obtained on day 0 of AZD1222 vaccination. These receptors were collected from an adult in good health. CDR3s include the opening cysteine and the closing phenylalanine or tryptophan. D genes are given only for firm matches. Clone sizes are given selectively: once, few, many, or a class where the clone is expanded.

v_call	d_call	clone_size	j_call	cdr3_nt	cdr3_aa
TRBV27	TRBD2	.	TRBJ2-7	TGTGCCAGCAGCTCTGGGGGAGGGACGGGGTTATCATACGAGCAGTACTTC	CASSSGGGTGLSYEQYF
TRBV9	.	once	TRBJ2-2	TGTGCCAGCAGCCCACGTGGGGGGTTGAACACCGGGGAGCTGTTTTTT	CASSPRGGLNTGELFF
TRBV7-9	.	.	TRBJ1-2	TGTGCCAGCAGCTCCGAAGTTCCGGCAGCCTATGGCTACACCTTC	CASSSEVPAAYGYTF
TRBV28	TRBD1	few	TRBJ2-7	TGTGCCAGCAGTTACAGGGGGCGGTACGAGCAGTACTTC	CASSYRGRYEQYF
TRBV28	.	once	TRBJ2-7	TGTGCCAGCAGTTTAAGCCCTCACTACGAGCAGTACTTC	CASSLSPHYEQYF
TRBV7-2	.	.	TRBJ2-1	TGTGCCAGCAGCCCGGACGAGAGCTCCTACAATGAGCAGTTCTTC	CASSPDESSYNEQFF
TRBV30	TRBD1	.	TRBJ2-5	TGTGCCTGGGAACACAGGGGGCGTGAGACCCAGTACTTC	CAWEHRGRETQYF
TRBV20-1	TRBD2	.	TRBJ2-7	TGCAGTGCTAGTGGGGTGGCTAGCGGGATCGGCGGGCTTTTTTACGAGCAGTACTTC	CSASGVASGIGGLFYEQYF
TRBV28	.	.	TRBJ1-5	TGTGCCAGCAGTTTCCTACAGGCCAATCAGCCCCAGCATTTT	CASSFLQANQPQHF
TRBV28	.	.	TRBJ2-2	TGTGCCAGCACCTCCGGACAGAACACCGGGGAGCTGTTTTTT	CASTSGQNTGELFF
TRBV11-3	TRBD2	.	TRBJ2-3	TGTGCCAGCAGCCCGTCTCGACTAGCGGATACGCAGTATTTT	CASSPSRLADTQYF
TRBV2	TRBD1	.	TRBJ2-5	TGTGCCAGCAGCCCTACCCTCGGACAGGGAGAGGGGAAGACCCAGTACTTC	CASSPTLGQGEGKTQYF
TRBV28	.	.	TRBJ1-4	TGTGCCACTTGGGGGTCGGCGACTAATGAAAAACTGTTTTTT	CATWGSATNEKLFF
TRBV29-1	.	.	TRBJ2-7	TGCAGCGTTGTAAGTAGGGGCGAGCAGTACTTC	CSVVSRGEQYF
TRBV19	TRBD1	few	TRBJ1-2	TGTGCCAGTAGAACGGGACAGGGCGATGGCTACACCTTC	CASRTGQGDGYTF